The sequence of this T cell receptor (beta chain) was determined in a study of metastatic and nonmetastatic thyroid tumors. Across the study: The authors compared repertoires across blood and tumor or nodule tissue from malignant and benign thyroid patients. Study-level results: It was reported that TCR beta diversity was significantly higher in malignant thyroid tumors than benign nodules, in blood and tumor.

This clone was recorded at least ten times. The target antigen is unknown. Germline CDR1 SEHNR, CDR2 FQNEAQ (reference sequence). CDR3 length: 15 residues. The V and J ends lost 5 bases and 5 bases respectively, with 18 bases between them. Thyroid surgery was performed in patients who had received no treatment beforehand. In the source study's methods: Variation in CDR3 across clinicopathological groups served as the basis for constructing a distant-metastasis classifier in papillary thyroid cancer. TCRdb used MiXCR to call clones anew from the PCR reads. Here the V and J calls rest on TCRdb's processing, not on the authors' analysis. The sample lists some 16,000 clones; roughly 24% were seen once.

This rearrangement joins TRBV7-9 to TRBJ2-5; D tentatively reads TRBD1 or TRBD2 (5 bases each). The sequence derives from a female donor with papillary thyroid cancer or a benign thyroid nodule (not recorded which). Some clones in this sample may be carry-over from other donors' samples. Sequencing was carried out using tumor tissue. CDR3 loop: CASSHQVGVGETQYF. The CDR3 DNA reads as TGTGCCAGCAGCCACCAGGTGGGGGTTGGCGAGACCCAGTACTTC.